Described below is a single TCR beta chain sequence and its context. The antigen is not known. The TCR beta library used iRepertoire HTBI primers with Arm-PCR amplification of CDR3. TCRdb re-called the multiplex PCR reads through MiXCR, storing one row per CDR3 protein. The sample comprises about 370,000 distinct CDR3 sequences, around 15% of which are singletons, and roughly 20% rests with the top ten. The sample belongs to a study of regulatory T cells in long-lasting Graves disease. Study-wide results and caveats: Analysis covered peripheral blood alone, not thyroid tissue. Public clonotype sharing was higher in persistent than newly diagnosed patients. TRBV28, TRBJ1-2 and TRBJ2-5 were segments that persistent disease favored.

Indicated time point: newly diagnosed GD, antithyroid drugs for less than 3 months. Extracted PBMC RNA gave rise to the TCR library. Doctors identified Graves' disease using the American Thyroid Association guidelines. Deletions cut 3 bases from V and 3 bases from J, with 6 bases between. The CDR3 is 13 amino acids. CDR1 and CDR2 from the germline V gene are MGHDK and SYGVNS. The sample consisted of peripheral blood mononuclear cells (PBMCs), taken at new diagnosis, from a patient treated with antithyroid drugs. This sequence originates from a female donor with Graves disease. The chain recombines TRBV25-1 with TRBJ1-5, with D hard to call. The CDR3 sequence: CASSEFHNQPQHF. CDR3 in DNA: TGTGCCAGCAGTGAGTTCCACAATCAGCCCCAGCATTTT.